This TCR beta chain was obtained from a study of technical replicates of blood from a few donors. Germline V lookup: CDR1 SQVTM, CDR2 ANQGSEA. This CDR3 region has 14 residues. V shed 4 bases and J shed 1 base, with 13 bases lying between them. This clone was seen a few times. Generated by immunoSEQ multiplex PCR, the TCRdb table keeps only in-frame clones and is missing some. This table holds about 70,000 clones, approximately 97% found once. Source material: T cells isolated from PBMCs. The sequence was obtained from a human donor in good health. J is TRBJ1-1 and V is TRBV29-1; D uncertain. The CDR3 spells CSVGLAVANTEAFF. DNA of the CDR3: TGCAGCGTTGGTCTGGCGGTAGCGAACACTGAAGCTTTCTTT.